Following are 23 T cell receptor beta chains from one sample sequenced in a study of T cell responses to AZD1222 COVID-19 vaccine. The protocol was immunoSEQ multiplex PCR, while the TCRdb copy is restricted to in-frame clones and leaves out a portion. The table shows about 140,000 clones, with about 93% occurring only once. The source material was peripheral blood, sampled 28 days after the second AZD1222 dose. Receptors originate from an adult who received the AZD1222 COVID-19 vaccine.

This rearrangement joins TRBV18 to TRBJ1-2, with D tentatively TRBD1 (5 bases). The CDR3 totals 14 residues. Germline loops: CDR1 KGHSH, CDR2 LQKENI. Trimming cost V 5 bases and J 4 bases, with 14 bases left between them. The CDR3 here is CASSGDGLSYGYTF. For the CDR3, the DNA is TGTGCCAGCTCAGGGGACGGGCTTAGCTATGGCTACACCTTC.

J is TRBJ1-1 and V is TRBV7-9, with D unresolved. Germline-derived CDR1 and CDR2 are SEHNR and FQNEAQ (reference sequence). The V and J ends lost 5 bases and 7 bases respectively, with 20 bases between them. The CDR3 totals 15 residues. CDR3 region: CASSPRSGGSREAFF. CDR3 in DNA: TGTGCCAGCAGCCCCCGATCGGGAGGTAGCCGTGAAGCTTTCTTT.

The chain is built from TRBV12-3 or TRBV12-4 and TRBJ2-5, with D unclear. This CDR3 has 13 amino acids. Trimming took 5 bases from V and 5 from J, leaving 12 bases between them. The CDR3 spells CASSPAYRETQYF. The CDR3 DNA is TGTGCCAGCAGTCCTGCTTACCGGGAGACCCAGTACTTC.

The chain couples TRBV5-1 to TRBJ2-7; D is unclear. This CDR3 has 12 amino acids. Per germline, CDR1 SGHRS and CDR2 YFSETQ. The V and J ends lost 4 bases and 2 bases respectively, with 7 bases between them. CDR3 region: CASSKVPYEQYF. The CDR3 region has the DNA TGCGCCAGCAGCAAAGTCCCCTACGAGCAGTACTTC. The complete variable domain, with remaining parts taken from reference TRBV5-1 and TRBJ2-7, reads KAGVTQTPRYLIKTRGQQVTLSCSPISGHRSVSWYQQTPGQGLQFLFEYFSETQRNKGNFPGRFSGRQFSNSRSEMNVSTLELGDSALYLCASSKVPYEQYFGPGTRLTVT.

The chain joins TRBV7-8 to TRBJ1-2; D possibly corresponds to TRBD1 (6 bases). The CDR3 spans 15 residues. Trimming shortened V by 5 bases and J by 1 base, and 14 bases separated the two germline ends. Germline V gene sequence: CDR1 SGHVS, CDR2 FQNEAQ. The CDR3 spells CASSAWDILNYGYTF. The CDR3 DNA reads TGTGCCAGCAGCGCATGGGACATCCTTAACTATGGCTACACCTTC.

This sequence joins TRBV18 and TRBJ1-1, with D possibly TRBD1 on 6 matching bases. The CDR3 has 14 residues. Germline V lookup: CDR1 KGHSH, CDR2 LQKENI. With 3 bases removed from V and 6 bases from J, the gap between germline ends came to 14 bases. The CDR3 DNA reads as TGTGCCAGCTCACCGGGGGGCGCGGTTTCTGAAGCTTTCTTT. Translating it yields CASSPGGAVSEAFF.

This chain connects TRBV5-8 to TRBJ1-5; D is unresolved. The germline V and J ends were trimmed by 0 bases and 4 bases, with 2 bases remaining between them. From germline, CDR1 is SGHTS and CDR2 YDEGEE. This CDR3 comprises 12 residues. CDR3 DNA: TGTGCCAGCAGCTTGGGAAATCAGCCCCAGCATTTT. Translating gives CASSLGNQPQHF.

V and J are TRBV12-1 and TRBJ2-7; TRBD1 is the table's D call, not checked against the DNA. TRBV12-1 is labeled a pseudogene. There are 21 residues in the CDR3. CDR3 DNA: TGTGCCAGCAGCTTTGAGCGTTTAGGGTCGGACAGGGATTTTGGGCCATACGAGCAGTACTTC. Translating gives CASSFERLGSDRDFGPYEQYF.

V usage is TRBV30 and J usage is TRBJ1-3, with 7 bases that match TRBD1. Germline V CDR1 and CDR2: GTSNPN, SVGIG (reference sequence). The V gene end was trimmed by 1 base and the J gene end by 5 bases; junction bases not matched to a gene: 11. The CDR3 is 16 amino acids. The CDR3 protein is CAWSAPLQGTRNTIYF. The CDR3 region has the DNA TGTGCCTGGAGTGCACCCTTACAGGGGACAAGAAACACCATATATTTT.

The CDR3 loop is CASSPPGSLVGTRAFF. CDR3 DNA: TGTGCCAGCTCACCACCCGGATCCTTGGTGGGGACGAGGGCTTTCTTT. J is TRBJ1-1 and V is TRBV18; possible D gene TRBD1, 5 bases. The CDR3 has 16 amino acids. Germline-derived CDR1 and CDR2 are KGHSH and LQKENI. V shed 0 bases and J shed 11 bases, with 22 bases lying between them.

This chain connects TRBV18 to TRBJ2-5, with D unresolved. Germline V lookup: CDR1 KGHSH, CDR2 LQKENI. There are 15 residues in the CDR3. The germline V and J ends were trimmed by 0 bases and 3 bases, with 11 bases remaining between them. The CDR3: CASSPPSQVEETQYF. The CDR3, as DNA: TGTGCCAGCTCACCACCCAGTCAGGTGGAAGAGACCCAGTACTTC.

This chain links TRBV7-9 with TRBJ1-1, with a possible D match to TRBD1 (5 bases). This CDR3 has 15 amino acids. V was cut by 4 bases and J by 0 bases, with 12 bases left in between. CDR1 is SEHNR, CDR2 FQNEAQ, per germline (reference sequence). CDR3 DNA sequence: TGTGCCAGCAGCTCGACAGCGCTCATGAACACTGAAGCTTTCTTT. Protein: CASSSTALMNTEAFF. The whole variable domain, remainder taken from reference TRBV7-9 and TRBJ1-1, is DTGVSQNPRHKITKRGQNVTFRCDPISEHNRLYWYRQTLGQGPEFLTYFQNEAQLEKSRLLSDRFSAERPKGSFSTLEIQRTEQGDSAMYLCASSSTALMNTEAFFGQGTRLTVV.

The CDR3 DNA sequence: TGTGCCACGCCCTGTCCAGGGGTTACTGAAGCTTTCTTT. It codes for CATPCPGVTEAFF. This rearrangement joins TRBV19 to TRBJ1-1, with a possible D match to TRBD1 (6 bases). Germline CDR1 reads LNHDA; CDR2 reads SQIVND (reference sequence). The CDR3 extends over 13 amino acids. V was pared by 10 bases and J by 5 bases, with 17 bases between.

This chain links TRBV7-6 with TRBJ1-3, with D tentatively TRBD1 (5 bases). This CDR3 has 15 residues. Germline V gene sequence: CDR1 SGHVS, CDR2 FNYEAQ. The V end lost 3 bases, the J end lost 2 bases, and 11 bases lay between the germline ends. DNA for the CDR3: TGTGCCAGCAGCTTTTCAGACAGAGCTGGAAACACCATATATTTT. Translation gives CASSFSDRAGNTIYF.

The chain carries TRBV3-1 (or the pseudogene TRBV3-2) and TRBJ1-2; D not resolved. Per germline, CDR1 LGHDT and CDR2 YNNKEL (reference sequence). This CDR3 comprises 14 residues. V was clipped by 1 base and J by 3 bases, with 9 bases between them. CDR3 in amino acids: CASSQGTYYYGYTF. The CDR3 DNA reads TGTGCCAGCAGCCAAGGAACATACTACTATGGCTACACCTTC.

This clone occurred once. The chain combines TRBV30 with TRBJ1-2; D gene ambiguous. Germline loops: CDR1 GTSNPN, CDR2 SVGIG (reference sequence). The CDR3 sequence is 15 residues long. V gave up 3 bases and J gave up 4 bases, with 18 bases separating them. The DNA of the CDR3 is TGTGCCTGGAGCCCTACCCCCGGGAGCACCTATGGCTACACCTTC. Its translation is CAWSPTPGSTYGYTF.

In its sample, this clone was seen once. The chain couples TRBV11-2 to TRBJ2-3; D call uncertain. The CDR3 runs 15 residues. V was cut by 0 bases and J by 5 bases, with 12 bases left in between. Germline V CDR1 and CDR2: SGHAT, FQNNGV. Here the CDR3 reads CASSLDSGVRDTQYF. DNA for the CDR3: TGTGCCAGCAGCTTAGATAGTGGGGTACGAGATACGCAGTATTTT.

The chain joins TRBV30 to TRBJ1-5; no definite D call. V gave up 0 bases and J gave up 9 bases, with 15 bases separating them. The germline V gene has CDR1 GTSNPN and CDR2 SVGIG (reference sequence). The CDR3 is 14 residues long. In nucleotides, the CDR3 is TGTGCCTGGAGTGTCCAGGCGGGAGGTTGGCCCCAGCATTTT. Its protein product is CAWSVQAGGWPQHF.

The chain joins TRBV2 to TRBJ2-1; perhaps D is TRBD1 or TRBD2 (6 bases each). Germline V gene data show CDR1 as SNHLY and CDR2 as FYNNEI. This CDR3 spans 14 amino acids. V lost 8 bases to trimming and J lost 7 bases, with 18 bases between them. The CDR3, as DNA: TGTGCCAGCCGGTACGGGGGCCTTTCGAATGAGCAGTTCTTC. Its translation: CASRYGGLSNEQFF.

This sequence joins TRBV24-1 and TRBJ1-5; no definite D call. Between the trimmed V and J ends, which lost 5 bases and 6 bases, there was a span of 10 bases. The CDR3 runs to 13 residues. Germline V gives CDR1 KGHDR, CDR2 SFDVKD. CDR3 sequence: CATSGAVSQPQHF. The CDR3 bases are TGTGCCACCAGTGGTGCGGTGAGTCAGCCCCAGCATTTT.

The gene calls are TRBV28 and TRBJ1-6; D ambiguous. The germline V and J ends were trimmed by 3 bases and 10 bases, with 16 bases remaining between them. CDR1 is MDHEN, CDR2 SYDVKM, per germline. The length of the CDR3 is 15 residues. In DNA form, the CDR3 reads TGTGCCAGCAGTTTCTACGGGATAGGTGGGTCACCCCTCCACTTT. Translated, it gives CASSFYGIGGSPLHF.

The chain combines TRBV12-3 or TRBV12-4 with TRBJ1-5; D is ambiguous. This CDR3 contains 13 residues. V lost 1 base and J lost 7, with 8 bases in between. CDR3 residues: CASSLEEGQPQHF. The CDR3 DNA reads TGTGCCAGCAGTTTAGAGGAAGGGCAGCCCCAGCATTTT.

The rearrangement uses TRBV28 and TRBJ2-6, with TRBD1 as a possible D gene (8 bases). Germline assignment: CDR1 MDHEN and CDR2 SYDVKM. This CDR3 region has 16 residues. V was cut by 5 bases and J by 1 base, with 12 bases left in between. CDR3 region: CASSPQGGSGANVLTF. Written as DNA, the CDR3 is TGTGCCAGCAGTCCACAGGGGGGGTCTGGGGCCAACGTCCTGACTTTC. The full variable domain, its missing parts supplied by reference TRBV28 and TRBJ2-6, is DVKVTQSSRYLVKRTGEKVFLECVQDMDHENMFWYRQDPGLGLRLIYFSYDVKMKEKGDIPEGYSVSREKKERFSLILESASTNQTSMYLCASSPQGGSGANVLTFGAGSRLTVL.